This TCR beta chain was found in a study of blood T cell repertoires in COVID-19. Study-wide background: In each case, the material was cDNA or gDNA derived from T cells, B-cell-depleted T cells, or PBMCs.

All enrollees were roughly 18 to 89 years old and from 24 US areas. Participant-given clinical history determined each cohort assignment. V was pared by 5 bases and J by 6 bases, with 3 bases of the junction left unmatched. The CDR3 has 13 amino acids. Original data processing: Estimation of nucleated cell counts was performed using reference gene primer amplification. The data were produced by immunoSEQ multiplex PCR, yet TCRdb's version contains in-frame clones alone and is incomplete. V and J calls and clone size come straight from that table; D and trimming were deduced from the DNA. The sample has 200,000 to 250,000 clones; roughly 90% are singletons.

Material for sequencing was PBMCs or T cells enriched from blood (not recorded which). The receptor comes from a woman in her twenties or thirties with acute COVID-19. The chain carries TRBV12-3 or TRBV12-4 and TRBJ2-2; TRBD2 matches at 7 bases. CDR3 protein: CASSPTSPGELFF. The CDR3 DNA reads TGTGCCAGCAGTCCGACTAGCCCCGGGGAGCTGTTTTTT.